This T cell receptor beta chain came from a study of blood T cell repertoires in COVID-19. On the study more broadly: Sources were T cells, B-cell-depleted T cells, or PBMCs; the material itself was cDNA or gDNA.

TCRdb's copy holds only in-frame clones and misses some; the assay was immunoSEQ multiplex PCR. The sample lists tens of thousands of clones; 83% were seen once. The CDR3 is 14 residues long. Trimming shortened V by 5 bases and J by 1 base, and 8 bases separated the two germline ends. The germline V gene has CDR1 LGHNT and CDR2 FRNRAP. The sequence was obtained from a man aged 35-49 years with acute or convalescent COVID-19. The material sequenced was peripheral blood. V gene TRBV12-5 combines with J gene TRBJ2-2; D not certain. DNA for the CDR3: TGTGCTAGTGGTACTCGACTGAACACCGGGGAGCTGTTTTTT. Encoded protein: CASGTRLNTGELFF.